The clone carrying this T cell receptor beta chain was counted a few times. Using its own MiXCR run on the PCR reads, TCRdb lists one record per CDR3 protein. The table shows about 640,000 distinct CDR3 sequences, with about 20% occurring only once. The sample comes from a study of molecular identifiers for immune sequencing clone quantification. The CDR3 length is 14 residues. Trimming pared 4 bases from V and 0 bases from J, leaving 7 bases between. Per germline, CDR1 MGHRA and CDR2 YSYEKL. The sample was naive CD8+ T cells from blood, with Jurkat cell RNA spiked in. As for subset: FACS-sorted CD8+CD4-CCR7+CD45RA+ naive T cells. The chain links TRBV4-1 to TRBJ1-3; D not resolved. The sequence was obtained from a human donor in good health. Some libraries in this study had Jurkat cell RNA spiked in. CDR3 loop: CASSPSVSGNTIYF. The CDR3 DNA is TGCGCCAGCAGCCCCTCGGTCTCTGGAAACACCATATATTTT.